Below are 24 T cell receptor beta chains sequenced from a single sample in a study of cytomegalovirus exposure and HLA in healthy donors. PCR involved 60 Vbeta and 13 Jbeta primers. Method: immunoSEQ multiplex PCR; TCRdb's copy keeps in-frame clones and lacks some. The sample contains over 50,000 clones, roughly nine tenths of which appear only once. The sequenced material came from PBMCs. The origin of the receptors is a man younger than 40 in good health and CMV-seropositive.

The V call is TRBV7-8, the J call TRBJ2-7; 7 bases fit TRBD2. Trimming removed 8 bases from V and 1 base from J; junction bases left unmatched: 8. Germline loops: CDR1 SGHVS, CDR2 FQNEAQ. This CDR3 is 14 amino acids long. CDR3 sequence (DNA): TGTGCCAGCCAAGGCGGGAGTAAATCCTACGAGCAGTACTTC. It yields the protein CASQGGSKSYEQYF.

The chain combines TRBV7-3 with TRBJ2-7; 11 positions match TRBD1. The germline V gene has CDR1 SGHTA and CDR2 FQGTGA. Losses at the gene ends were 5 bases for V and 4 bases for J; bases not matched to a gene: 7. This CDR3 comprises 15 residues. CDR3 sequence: CASSLLGQGGYEQYF. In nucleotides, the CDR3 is TGTGCCAGCAGCCTCCTGGGACAGGGGGGGTACGAGCAGTACTTC.

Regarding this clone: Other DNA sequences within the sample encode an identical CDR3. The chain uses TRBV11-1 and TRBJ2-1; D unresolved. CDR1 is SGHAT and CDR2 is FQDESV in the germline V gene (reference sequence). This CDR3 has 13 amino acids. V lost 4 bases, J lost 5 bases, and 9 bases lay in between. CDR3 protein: CASSSGNNNEQFF. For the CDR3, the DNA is TGTGCCAGCAGCTCCGGTAATAACAATGAGCAGTTCTTC.

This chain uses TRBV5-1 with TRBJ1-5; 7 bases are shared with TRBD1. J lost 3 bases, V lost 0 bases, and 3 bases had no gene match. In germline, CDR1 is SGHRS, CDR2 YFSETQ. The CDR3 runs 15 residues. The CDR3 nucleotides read TGCGCCAGCAGCTTGGGACAGGGAAACAATCAGCCCCAGCATTTT. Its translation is CASSLGQGNNQPQHF.

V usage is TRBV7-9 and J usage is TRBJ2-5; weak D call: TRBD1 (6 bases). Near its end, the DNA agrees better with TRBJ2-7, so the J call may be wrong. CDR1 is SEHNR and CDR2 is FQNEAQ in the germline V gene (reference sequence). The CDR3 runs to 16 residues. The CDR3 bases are TGTGCCAGCAGGCCCCCCTTCCGATGGGGGCGTTACGAGCAGTACTTC. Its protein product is CASRPPFRWGRYEQYF.

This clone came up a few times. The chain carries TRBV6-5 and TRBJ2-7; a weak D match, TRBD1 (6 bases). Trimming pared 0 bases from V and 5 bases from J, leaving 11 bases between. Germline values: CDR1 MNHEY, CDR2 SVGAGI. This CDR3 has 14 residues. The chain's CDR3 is CASSYSRDINEQYF. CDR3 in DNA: TGTGCCAGCAGTTACTCCCGGGACATTAACGAGCAGTACTTC.

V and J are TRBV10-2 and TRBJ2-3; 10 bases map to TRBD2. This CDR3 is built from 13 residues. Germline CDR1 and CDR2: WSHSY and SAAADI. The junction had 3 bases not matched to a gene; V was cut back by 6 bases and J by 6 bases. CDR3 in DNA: TGCGCCAGCAGGGTTAGCGGGAGGGATACGCAGTATTTT. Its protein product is CASRVSGRDTQYF.

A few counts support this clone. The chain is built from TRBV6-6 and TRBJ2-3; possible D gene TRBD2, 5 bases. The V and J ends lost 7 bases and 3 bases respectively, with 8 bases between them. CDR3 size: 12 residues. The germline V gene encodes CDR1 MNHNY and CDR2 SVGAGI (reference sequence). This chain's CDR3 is CASTSGTDTQYF. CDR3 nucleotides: TGTGCCAGCACCAGCGGTACAGATACGCAGTATTTT.

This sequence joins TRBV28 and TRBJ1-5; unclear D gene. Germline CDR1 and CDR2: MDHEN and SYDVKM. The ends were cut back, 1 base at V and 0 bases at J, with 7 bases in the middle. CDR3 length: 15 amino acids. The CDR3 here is CASSLSPVSNQPQHF. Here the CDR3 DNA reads TGTGCCAGCAGTTTATCCCCCGTTAGCAATCAGCCCCAGCATTTT.

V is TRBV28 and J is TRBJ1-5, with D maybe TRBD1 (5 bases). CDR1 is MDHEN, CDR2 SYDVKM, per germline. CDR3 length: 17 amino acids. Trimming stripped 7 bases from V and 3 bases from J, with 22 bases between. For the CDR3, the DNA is TGTGCCAGCAATTCTTTGGGTGGGGGGGGTCCCAATCAGCCCCAGCATTTT. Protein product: CASNSLGGGGPNQPQHF.

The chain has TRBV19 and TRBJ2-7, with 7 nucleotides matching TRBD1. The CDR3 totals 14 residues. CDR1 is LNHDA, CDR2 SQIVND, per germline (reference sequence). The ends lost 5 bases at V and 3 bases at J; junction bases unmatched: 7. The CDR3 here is CASSHFGTVYEQYF. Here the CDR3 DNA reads TGTGCCAGTAGTCATTTCGGGACAGTCTACGAGCAGTACTTC.

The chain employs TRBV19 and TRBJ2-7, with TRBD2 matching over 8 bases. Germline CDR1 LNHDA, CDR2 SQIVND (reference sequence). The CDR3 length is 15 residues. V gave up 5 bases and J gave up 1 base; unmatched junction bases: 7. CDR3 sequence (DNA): TGTGCCAGTAGTGCCCTAGCGGGCCCGTCCTACGAGCAGTACTTC. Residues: CASSALAGPSYEQYF.

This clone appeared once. The CDR3 sequence is CASSEEGETQYF. The CDR3 nucleotides read TGTGCCAGCAGTGAAGAGGGAGAGACCCAGTACTTC. The genes are TRBV25-1 and TRBJ2-5; a possible D gene is TRBD2 (5 bases). Looked up from germline, CDR1 is MGHDK and CDR2 is SYGVNS. V lost 2 bases and J 4 bases, leaving 5 bases between the germline ends. The CDR3 length is 12 residues.

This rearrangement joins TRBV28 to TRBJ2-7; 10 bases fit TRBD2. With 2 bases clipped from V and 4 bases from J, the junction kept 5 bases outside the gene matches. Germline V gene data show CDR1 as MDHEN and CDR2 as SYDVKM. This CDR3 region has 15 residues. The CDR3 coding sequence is TGTGCCAGCAGTTTAGGGGGGACTAGCGTGTACGAGCAGTACTTC. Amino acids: CASSLGGTSVYEQYF. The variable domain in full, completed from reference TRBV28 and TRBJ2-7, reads DVKVTQSSRYLVKRTGEKVFLECVQDMDHENMFWYRQDPGLGLRLIYFSYDVKMKEKGDIPEGYSVSREKKERFSLILESASTNQTSMYLCASSLGGTSVYEQYFGPGTRLTVT.

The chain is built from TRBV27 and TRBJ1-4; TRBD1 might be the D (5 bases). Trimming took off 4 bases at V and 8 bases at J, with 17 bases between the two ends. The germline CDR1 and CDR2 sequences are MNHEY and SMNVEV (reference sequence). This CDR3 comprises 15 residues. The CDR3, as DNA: TGTGCCAGCAGTTCCATGGGGCTGATGGACGAAAAACTGTTTTTT. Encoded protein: CASSSMGLMDEKLFF.

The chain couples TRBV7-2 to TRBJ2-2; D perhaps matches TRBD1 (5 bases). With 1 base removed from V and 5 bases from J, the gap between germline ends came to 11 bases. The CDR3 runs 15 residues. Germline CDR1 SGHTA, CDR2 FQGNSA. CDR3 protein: CASSLVGVSTGELFF. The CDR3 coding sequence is TGTGCCAGCAGCTTAGTAGGGGTATCGACCGGGGAGCTGTTTTTT.

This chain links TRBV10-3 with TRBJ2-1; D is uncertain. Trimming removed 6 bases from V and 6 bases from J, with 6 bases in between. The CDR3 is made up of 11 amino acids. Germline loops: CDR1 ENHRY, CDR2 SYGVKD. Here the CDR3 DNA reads TGTGCCATCAGCCCTAGCAATGAGCAGTTCTTC. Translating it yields CAISPSNEQFF.

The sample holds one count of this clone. The CDR3 DNA sequence: TGCGCCAGCAGACCGATAACTGGGGGCATTGAGCAGTTCTTC. Amino acids: CASRPITGGIEQFF. The chain recombines TRBV5-1 with TRBJ2-1; tentatively, D is TRBD1 (6 bases). Germline CDR1 SGHRS, CDR2 YFSETQ. The CDR3 spans 14 residues. Deletions cut 5 bases from V and 9 bases from J, with 18 bases between.

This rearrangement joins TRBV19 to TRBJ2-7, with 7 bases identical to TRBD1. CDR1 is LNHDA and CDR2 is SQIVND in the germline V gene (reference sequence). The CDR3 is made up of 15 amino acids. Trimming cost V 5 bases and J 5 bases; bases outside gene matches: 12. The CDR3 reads CASSPQQGNPNEQYF. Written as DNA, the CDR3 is TGTGCCAGTAGTCCCCAACAGGGGAATCCTAACGAGCAGTACTTC. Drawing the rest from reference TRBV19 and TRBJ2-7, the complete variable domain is DGGITQSPKYLFRKEGQNVTLSCEQNLNHDAMYWYRQDPGQGLRLIYYSQIVNDFQKGDIAEGYSVSREKKESFPLTVTSAQKNPTAFYLCASSPQQGNPNEQYFGPGTRLTVT.

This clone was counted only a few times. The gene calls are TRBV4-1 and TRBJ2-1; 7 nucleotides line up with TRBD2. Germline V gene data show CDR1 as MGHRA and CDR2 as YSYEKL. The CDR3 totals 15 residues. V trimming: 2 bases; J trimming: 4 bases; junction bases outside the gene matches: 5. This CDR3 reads CASSQPPSGYNEQFF. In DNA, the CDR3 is TGCGCCAGCAGCCAACCCCCTAGCGGTTACAATGAGCAGTTCTTC.

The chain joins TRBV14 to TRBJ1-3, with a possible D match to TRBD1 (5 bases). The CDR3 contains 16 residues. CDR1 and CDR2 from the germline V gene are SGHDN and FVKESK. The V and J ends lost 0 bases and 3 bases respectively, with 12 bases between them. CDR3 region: CASSQEPGWGGNTIYF. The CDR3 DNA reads TGTGCCAGCAGCCAAGAACCAGGGTGGGGTGGAAACACCATATATTTT.

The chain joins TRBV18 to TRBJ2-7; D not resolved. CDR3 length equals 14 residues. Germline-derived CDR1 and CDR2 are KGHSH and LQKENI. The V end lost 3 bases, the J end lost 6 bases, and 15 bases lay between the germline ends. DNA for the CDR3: TGTGCCAGCTCACCTAAGACTGAGGTGGGCGAGCAGTACTTC. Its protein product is CASSPKTEVGEQYF.

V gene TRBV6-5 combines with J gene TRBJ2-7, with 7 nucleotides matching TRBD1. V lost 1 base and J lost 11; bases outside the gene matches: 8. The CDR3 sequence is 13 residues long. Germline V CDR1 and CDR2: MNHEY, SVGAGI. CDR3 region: CASSYWDSPTKYF. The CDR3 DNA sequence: TGTGCCAGCAGTTACTGGGACAGCCCTACGAAGTACTTC.

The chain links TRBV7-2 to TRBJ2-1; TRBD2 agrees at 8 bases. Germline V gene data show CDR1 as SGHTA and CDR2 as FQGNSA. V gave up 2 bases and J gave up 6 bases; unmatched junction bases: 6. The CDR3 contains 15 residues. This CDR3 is CASSLWAGGGNEQFF. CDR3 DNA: TGTGCCAGCAGCTTATGGGCGGGAGGAGGCAATGAGCAGTTCTTC.